The sequence of this T cell receptor (beta chain) was determined in a study of T cell repertoires in cytomegalovirus infection. As for the study in general: Public signatures in TCR beta pointed to CMV infection and matching HLA type.

Using its own MiXCR run on the reads, TCRdb lists one record per CDR3 protein. The top ten hold about a third of the sample, which has under 150,000 distinct CDR3 sequences, about 24% seen once. Study results and caveats: People with CMV and the relevant HLA were identified by cumulative public TCR beta family frequency. CMV-specific HLA-C-restricted TCR beta clonotypes dominated the ex vivo response.

The length of the CDR3 is 16 residues. Germline V gives CDR1 MGHRA, CDR2 YSYEKL. V was cut by 1 base and J by 7 bases, with 16 bases left in between. This clonotype was picked up many times. Its antigen remains unidentified. The chain uses TRBV4-1 and TRBJ1-4; D unresolved. What was sequenced was PBMCs, sequenced either directly or after in vitro stimulation (not recorded which). The receptor comes from a human donor in good health (CMV status not recorded). Some clones in this sample may be carry-over from other donors' samples. CDR3 sequence (DNA): TGCGCCAGCAGCCAAGGGCCCCCGGTGTGGATTGAAAAACTGTTTTTT. It specifies CASSQGPPVWIEKLFF.